The 17 T cell receptor beta chains reported below all come from one sample, sequenced in a study of CD8+CD57+ T cells in acquired aplastic anemia. CD8+CD57+ cell expansion, shown by flow cytometry, had occurred in the patients selected for sequencing. The use of genomic DNA as template underpinned the TCR beta VDJ and CDR3 profiling. TCRdb reprocessed the reads via MiXCR and lists one record per CDR3 protein. This table holds roughly 190,000 distinct CDR3 sequences, more than 45% found once. The sequenced material came from sorted CD4+, CD8+, or CD8+CD57+ T cells (not recorded which) from PBMCs. The receptors originated from a human donor with aplastic anemia.

This rearrangement joins TRBV10-3 to TRBJ1-5; D gene ambiguous. The CDR3 totals 15 residues. With 2 bases removed from V and 0 bases from J, the gap between germline ends came to 8 bases. Germline V gene lookup returns CDR1 ENHRY and CDR2 SYGVKD. Written as DNA, the CDR3 is TGTGCCATCAGTGAGACAGACTATAGCAATCAGCCCCAGCATTTT. Protein product: CAISETDYSNQPQHF.

The genes are TRBV7-2 and TRBJ2-5; D is unclear. Germline V gives CDR1 SGHTA, CDR2 FQGNSA. Between the trimmed V and J ends, which lost 1 base and 0 bases, there was a span of 9 bases. This CDR3 has 15 amino acids. CDR3 sequence (DNA): TGTGCCAGCAGCTTAGATTCTTCGGACCAAGAGACCCAGTACTTC. Translated, it gives CASSLDSSDQETQYF.

This CDR3 is CASSYSGTANTEAFF. DNA of the CDR3: TGTGCCAGCAGTTACTCGGGGACAGCGAACACTGAAGCTTTCTTT. The chain is built from TRBV6-5 and TRBJ1-1, with 7 bases fitting TRBD1. The CDR3 length is 15 residues. V lost 0 bases, J lost 1 base, and 2 bases stayed unmatched. Germline V gene data show CDR1 as MNHEY and CDR2 as SVGAGI.

The gene calls are TRBV20-1 and TRBJ2-7; 9 bases fit TRBD1. The V segment lost 6 bases and the J segment 3 bases; nucleotides outside the gene matches: 9. CDR1 is DFQATT and CDR2 is SNEGSKA in the germline V gene (reference sequence). The length of the CDR3 is 14 residues. The CDR3, as DNA: TGCAGTGCCAGCAGCCCGGGACAGGGCTACGAGCAGTACTTC. Its protein product is CSASSPGQGYEQYF.

The rearrangement joins TRBV10-3 to TRBJ2-3; possible D gene TRBD1, 7 bases. Trimming shortened V by 10 bases and J by 0 bases, and 14 bases separated the two germline ends. The CDR3 contains 14 residues. The V gene's germline CDR1 is ENHRY and CDR2 SYGVKD. As DNA, the CDR3 is TGTGCCACCCAGGGGGGTTCTAGCACAGATACGCAGTATTTT. Translated, it gives CATQGGSSTDTQYF.

The J gene is TRBJ1-5, the V gene TRBV7-8, with 7 bases identical to TRBD1. Germline CDR1 and CDR2: SGHVS and FQNEAQ. Unmatched junction bases numbered 8, after V lost 5 bases and J lost 4 bases. CDR3 size: 15 residues. The CDR3 DNA reads TGTGCCAGCAGCCGAAAGACAGGGTTAAATCAGCCCCAGCATTTT. This encodes CASSRKTGLNQPQHF.

The rearrangement uses TRBV7-2 and TRBJ1-4; no reliable D call. Germline assignment: CDR1 SGHTA and CDR2 FQGNSA. Trimming removed 1 base from V and 6 bases from J, with 6 bases in between. The CDR3 extends over 13 amino acids. The CDR3 sequence: CASSLGIYEKLFF. The CDR3 coding sequence is TGTGCCAGCAGCTTAGGGATTTATGAAAAACTGTTTTTT.

This clonotype was seen only a few times. The rearrangement links TRBV7-8 to TRBJ2-5; the D is unclear. In germline, CDR1 is SGHVS, CDR2 FQNEAQ. Trimming pared 4 bases from V and 5 bases from J, leaving 11 bases between. The CDR3 covers 13 residues. The CDR3 nucleotides are TGTGCCAGCAGCTCAATGGGTAGGGAGACCCAGTACTTC. Translated: CASSSMGRETQYF.

Only a few counts were recorded for this clonotype. At one boundary the junction diverges from the germline segment, which might be a read error. The V call is TRBV10-2, the J call TRBJ2-7; D not resolved. Per germline, CDR1 WSHSY and CDR2 SAAADI. This CDR3 has 13 amino acids. The CDR3 loop reads CASIEVGSYEQYF. CDR3 coding DNA: TGTGCCAGCATCGAAGTGGGGTCCTACGAGCAGTACTTC.

This clonotype was seen more than once but under ten times. This rearrangement joins TRBV7-8 to TRBJ1-6; D unclear. V was shortened by 1 base and J by 6 bases, with 10 bases between the two germline ends. Per the germline V gene, CDR1 is SGHVS and CDR2 is FQNEAQ. The CDR3 totals 15 residues. As DNA, the CDR3 is TGTGCCAGCAGCTTAGTAGTGGCAGCTAATTCACCCCTCCACTTT. Translation gives CASSLVVAANSPLHF.

The chain carries TRBV2 and TRBJ1-6; perhaps TRBD1 as D (5 bases). The V end was cut by 7 bases, the J end by 2 bases, with 12 bases between. In germline, CDR1 is SNHLY, CDR2 FYNNEI. CDR3 length equals 15 residues. The CDR3 DNA sequence: TGTGCCAGCAAGGGAGGGACGACCTATAATTCACCCCTCCACTTT. This sequence encodes CASKGGTTYNSPLHF.

The chain employs TRBV10-3 and TRBJ1-4; D possibly corresponds to TRBD1 (6 bases). This CDR3 spans 19 amino acids. V was pared by 5 bases and J by 5 bases, with 27 bases between. Germline V gene lookup returns CDR1 ENHRY and CDR2 SYGVKD. The CDR3 loop reads CAISSGTPNPVPRNEKLFF. The CDR3 nucleotides are TGTGCCATCAGTTCCGGGACACCCAACCCGGTCCCGCGCAATGAAAAACTGTTTTTT.

The chain links TRBV20-1 to TRBJ2-7; TRBD1 agrees at 7 bases. There are 11 residues in the CDR3. Germline assignment: CDR1 DFQATT and CDR2 SNEGSKA (reference sequence). V gave up 6 bases and J gave up 6 bases; unmatched junction bases: 5. This CDR3 reads CSATGQSEQYF. The CDR3 DNA sequence: TGCAGTGCGACGGGACAGAGCGAGCAGTACTTC.

Note on this clonotype: Since a much larger clone is just one base distant, this may be a read error. The chain joins TRBV12-3 or TRBV12-4 to TRBJ2-1, with 8 bases fitting TRBD1. The CDR3 covers 14 residues. V shed 5 bases and J 7 bases; nucleotides not matched to a gene: 7. The CDR3 protein is CASSVTGDTNEQFF. The CDR3 region has the DNA TGTGCCAGCAGTGTGACAGGGGATACGAATGAGCAGTTCTTC.

Many counts were recorded for this clonotype. CDR3 sequence: CASSLVSVNTEAFF. The CDR3 bases are TGCGCCAGCAGCTTGGTATCGGTGAACACTGAAGCTTTCTTT. The rearrangement joins TRBV5-1 to TRBJ1-1, with D hard to call. CDR1 SGHRS and CDR2 YFSETQ come from the germline V gene. Trimming left V 0 bases short and J 0 bases short, with 6 bases between. The CDR3 contains 14 residues. The complete variable domain, with remaining parts taken from reference TRBV5-1 and TRBJ1-1, reads KAGVTQTPRYLIKTRGQQVTLSCSPISGHRSVSWYQQTPGQGLQFLFEYFSETQRNKGNFPGRFSGRQFSNSRSEMNVSTLELGDSALYLCASSLVSVNTEAFFGQGTRLTVV.

The genes are TRBV20-1 and TRBJ2-1; TRBD1 aligns across 9 bases. From germline, CDR1 is DFQATT and CDR2 SNEGSKA (reference sequence). J lost 3 bases, V lost 4 bases, and 7 bases had no gene match. This CDR3 contains 15 residues. CDR3 sequence reads: CSATAGTGFYNEQFF. CDR3 sequence (DNA): TGCAGTGCTACCGCCGGGACAGGGTTCTACAATGAGCAGTTCTTC.

In this sample, this clonotype turned up a few times. The CDR3 reads CASSYALLGDMNTEAFF. DNA for the CDR3: TGTGCCAGCAGTTACGCTCTCCTGGGGGATATGAACACTGAAGCTTTCTTT. The chain joins TRBV6-5 to TRBJ1-1; D might be TRBD1 (5 bases). The V end was cut by 2 bases, the J end by 0 bases, with 16 bases between. This CDR3 comprises 17 residues. CDR1 and CDR2 from the germline V gene are MNHEY and SVGAGI.